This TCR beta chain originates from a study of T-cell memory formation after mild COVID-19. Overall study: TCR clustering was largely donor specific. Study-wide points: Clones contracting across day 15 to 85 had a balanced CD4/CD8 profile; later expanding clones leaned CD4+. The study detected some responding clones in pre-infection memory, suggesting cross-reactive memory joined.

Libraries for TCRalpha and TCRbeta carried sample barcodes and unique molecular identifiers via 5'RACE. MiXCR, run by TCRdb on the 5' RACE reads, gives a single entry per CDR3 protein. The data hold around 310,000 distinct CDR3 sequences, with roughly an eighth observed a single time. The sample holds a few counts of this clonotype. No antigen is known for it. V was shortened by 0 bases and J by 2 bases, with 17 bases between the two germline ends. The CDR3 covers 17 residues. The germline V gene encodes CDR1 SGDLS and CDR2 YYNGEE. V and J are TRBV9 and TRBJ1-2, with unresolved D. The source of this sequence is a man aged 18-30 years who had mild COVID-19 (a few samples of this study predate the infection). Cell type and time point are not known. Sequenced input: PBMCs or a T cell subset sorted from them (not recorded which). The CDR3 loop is CASSVGLMRAFNYGYTF. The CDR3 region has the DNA TGTGCCAGCAGCGTAGGGTTGATGCGGGCGTTCAACTATGGCTACACCTTC.